One TCR beta chain is described in this entry. Only in-frame clones appear in the TCRdb table, and some are missing; sequencing was by immunoSEQ multiplex PCR. The table shows over 350,000 clones, with approximately 93% occurring only once. Cohort allocation depended upon clinical history that participants reported. The data stem from a study of blood T cell repertoires in COVID-19. V was cut by 1 base and J by 5 bases, with 8 bases left in between. The CDR3 contains 14 residues. CDR1 and CDR2 (germline): LGHNA, YSLEER. Sequenced material: PBMCs or T cells enriched from blood (not recorded which). The chain is built from TRBV4-3 and TRBJ2-2, with TRBD2 as a possible D gene (5 bases). This receptor was taken from a woman between 40 and 55 years old who had been exposed to COVID-19. CDR3 protein: CASSQGRGTGELFF. DNA for the CDR3: TGCGCCAGCAGCCAAGGACGGGGTACCGGGGAGCTGTTTTTT.